This entry lists 3 T cell receptor beta chains sequenced from one sample in a study of monozygotic twins with inflammatory bowel disease. With the 5' RACE reads reprocessed, TCRdb shows one record per CDR3 protein and no DNA. This sample's clone table lists 150,000 to 200,000 distinct CDR3 sequences. The sample consisted of blood. The receptors derive from a human donor with ulcerative colitis or Crohn's disease, or a healthy co-twin of an affected twin (not recorded which).

The chain joins TRBV3-1 to TRBJ2-1; TCRdb selects TRBD2, and the lack of DNA leaves this call unchecked. CDR3 size: 20 residues. Germline-derived CDR1 and CDR2 are LGHDT and YNNKEL (reference sequence). The CDR3 here is CASSQVFSRLAGSTGNEQFF.

The chain couples TRBV20-1 to TRBJ1-5. The CDR3 runs 14 residues. CDR1 and CDR2 (germline): DFQATT, SNEGSKA (reference sequence). The CDR3 spells CSARTTRPNQPQHF.

The chain carries TRBV3-1 and TRBJ1-4; TCRdb outputs TRBD1, but without DNA this stays unchecked. Germline loops: CDR1 LGHDT, CDR2 YNNKEL (reference sequence). This CDR3 has 17 residues. The chain's CDR3 is CASSQDAQGGDNEKLFF.